A selection of T cell receptor beta chains follows, all from one sample in a study of blood T cell repertoires in COVID-19. This table comes from immunoSEQ multiplex PCR, and its TCRdb copy is limited to in-frame clones, with some not included. Altogether about 500,000 clones are present, approximately 91% being singletons, with the ten largest covering roughly 8%. Sequencing was done on a sample of peripheral blood. The source is a woman in her forties or fifties with COVID-19, enrolled during active disease. CDR3s include the opening cysteine and the closing phenylalanine or tryptophan. D genes are given only for firm matches. Clone size, where shown, is once, few, many, or a class for clones that have expanded.

abundance: -
v_gene: TRBV2
j_gene: TRBJ1-1
d_gene: -
CDR3aa: CAVPGNTEAFF
CDR3nt: TGTGCCGTCCCGGGGAACACTGAAGCTTTCTTT

abundance: -
v_gene: TRBV20-1
j_gene: TRBJ2-7
d_gene: -
CDR3aa: CSASKSYEQYF
CDR3nt: TGCAGTGCTAGCAAATCCTACGAGCAGTACTTC

abundance: -
v_gene: TRBV7-9
j_gene: TRBJ1-3
d_gene: -
CDR3aa: CASRQEVSGNTIYF
CDR3nt: TGTGCCAGCAGGCAGGAGGTTTCCGGAAACACCATATATTTT

abundance: -
v_gene: TRBV10-1
j_gene: TRBJ1-1
d_gene: -
CDR3aa: CASSDRGNTEAFF
CDR3nt: TGCGCCAGCAGTGACCGGGGGAACACTGAAGCTTTCTTT

abundance: -
v_gene: TRBV10-2
j_gene: TRBJ1-2
d_gene: -
CDR3aa: CASSESWGVYGYTF
CDR3nt: TGCGCCAGCAGTGAGTCGTGGGGGGTCTATGGCTACACCTTC

abundance: -
v_gene: TRBV6-1
j_gene: TRBJ1-1
d_gene: -
CDR3aa: CASSEVSGFRTEAFF
CDR3nt: TGTGCCAGCAGTGAAGTCTCAGGGTTTAGGACTGAAGCTTTCTTT

abundance: -
v_gene: TRBV24-1
j_gene: TRBJ1-2
d_gene: -
CDR3aa: CATSSGEGGYTF
CDR3nt: TGTGCCACCAGCTCAGGGGAGGGTGGCTACACCTTC

abundance: -
v_gene: TRBV5-1
j_gene: TRBJ2-2
d_gene: -
CDR3aa: CASSLRPGSGELFF
CDR3nt: TGCGCCAGCAGCTTGAGACCCGGGTCCGGGGAGCTGTTTTTT

abundance: -
v_gene: TRBV7-3
j_gene: TRBJ2-3
d_gene: TRBD2
CDR3aa: CASSPRLAGGINTQYF
CDR3nt: TGTGCCAGCAGCCCTAGACTAGCGGGGGGAATAAATACGCAGTATTTT

abundance: once
v_gene: TRBV3-1/TRBV3-2
j_gene: TRBJ1-2
d_gene: TRBD1
CDR3aa: CASSQRAGTEAYTF
CDR3nt: TGTGCCAGCAGCCAACGGGCCGGGACAGAGGCTTACACCTTC

abundance: -
v_gene: TRBV29-1
j_gene: TRBJ1-1
d_gene: TRBD1
CDR3aa: CSVKRDRVPTEAFF
CDR3nt: TGCAGCGTAAAGCGAGACAGGGTACCCACTGAAGCTTTCTTT

abundance: -
v_gene: TRBV7-9
j_gene: TRBJ1-2
d_gene: -
CDR3aa: CASSLDSNYGYTF
CDR3nt: TGTGCCAGCAGCTTAGACAGTAACTATGGCTACACCTTC

abundance: -
v_gene: TRBV28
j_gene: TRBJ1-2
d_gene: TRBD1
CDR3aa: CASREDRGNYGYTF
CDR3nt: TGTGCCAGCAGGGAGGACAGGGGGAACTATGGCTACACCTTC

abundance: -
v_gene: TRBV2
j_gene: TRBJ1-2
d_gene: -
CDR3aa: CASSDKIRGYTF
CDR3nt: TGTGCCAGCAGTGACAAGATCAGAGGCTACACCTTC